The 8 T cell receptor beta chains presented below share a single source sample, sequenced in a study of cytomegalovirus exposure and HLA in healthy donors. 60 Vbeta and 13 Jbeta primers were used in PCR. The assay was immunoSEQ multiplex PCR, and TCRdb's table has in-frame clones only and misses some. The table lists about 94,000 clones, around 66% of them singletons. The sample taken for sequencing was PBMCs. All receptors derive from a man younger than 45 in good health and CMV-seronegative.

This chain links TRBV19 with TRBJ1-5, with unresolved D. Germline V lookup: CDR1 LNHDA, CDR2 SQIVND (reference sequence). CDR3 length equals 13 residues. Trimming took 5 bases from V and 1 from J, leaving 6 bases between them. The DNA for the CDR3 is TGTGCCAGTAGTGGAGCCAGCAATCAGCCCCAGCATTTT. Its protein product is CASSGASNQPQHF.

The chain recombines TRBV5-1 with TRBJ2-7; 7 bases are shared with TRBD2. V shed 4 bases and J 3 bases; nucleotides not matched to a gene: 4. The germline V gene encodes CDR1 SGHRS and CDR2 YFSETQ. The CDR3 has 13 residues. The CDR3 protein is CASSPSGVYEQYF. The CDR3 nucleotides read TGCGCCAGCAGCCCTAGCGGAGTCTACGAGCAGTACTTC.

The rearrangement uses TRBV10-1 and TRBJ2-5, with D perhaps matching TRBD1 (6 bases). Trimming pared 0 bases from V and 5 bases from J, leaving 10 bases between. The length of the CDR3 is 14 residues. Germline loops: CDR1 WNHNN, CDR2 SYGVQD (reference sequence). The CDR3 region is CASSESGGAETQYF. The CDR3 DNA reads as TGCGCCAGCAGTGAGTCTGGGGGCGCGGAGACCCAGTACTTC.

This chain joins TRBV5-5 and TRBJ2-5; 7 positions agree with TRBD2. The last part of the DNA fits TRBJ2-7 better; the J call may be wrong. This CDR3 spans 17 amino acids. CDR1 and CDR2 (germline): SGHKS, YYEKEE (reference sequence). The CDR3 region has the DNA TGTGCCAGCAGCTTGGCCGTGGTCGGGGGGACCTCCTACGAGCAGTACTTC. Protein: CASSLAVVGGTSYEQYF.

The gene calls are TRBV7-8 and TRBJ1-2, with 7 bases aligning to TRBD1. The V and J ends lost 1 base and 7 bases, in that order; junction bases with no gene match: 6. Germline loops: CDR1 SGHVS, CDR2 FQNEAQ. CDR3 size: 14 residues. The CDR3 spells CASSLVEGALGYTF. Written as DNA, the CDR3 is TGTGCCAGCAGCTTAGTCGAGGGGGCGCTTGGCTACACCTTC. Using reference TRBV7-8 and TRBJ1-2 for the parts outside the CDR3, the full variable domain is GAGVSQSPRYKVAKRGQDVALRCDPISGHVSLFWYQQALGQGPEFLTYFQNEAQLDKSGLPSDRFFAERPEGSVSTLKIQRTQQEDSAVYLCASSLVEGALGYTFGSGTRLTVV.

This chain uses TRBV21-1 with TRBJ2-3; the table calls TRBD1, which could not be checked here. TRBV21-1 is tagged as a pseudogene. The CDR3 extends over 15 amino acids. The CDR3, as DNA: TGTGCCAGCAGCAGCGCCAGGGGGCGCGAAGATACGCAGTATTTT. This codes for CASSSARGREDTQYF.

The count of this clone is one. The chain joins TRBV6-6 to TRBJ1-1; D uncertain. Trimming pared 4 bases from V and 3 bases from J, leaving 12 bases between. CDR1 MNHNY and CDR2 SVGAGI come from the germline V gene (reference sequence). This CDR3 has 14 residues. The DNA of the CDR3 is TGTGCCAGCAGTTTTTCGGGGTCAGACACTGAAGCTTTCTTT. Its translation: CASSFSGSDTEAFF.

Turning to this clone: The same CDR3 can be traced to other DNA sequences in this sample. The genes are TRBV7-3 and TRBJ1-1, with TRBD1 as a possible D gene (5 bases). Trimming stripped 5 bases from V and 0 bases from J, with 13 bases between. In germline, CDR1 is SGHTA, CDR2 FQGTGA. The CDR3 sequence is 15 residues long. The DNA for the CDR3 is TGTGCCAGCAGCCTCCTAGGGGCCATGAACACTGAAGCTTTCTTT. Translated: CASSLLGAMNTEAFF.